These 29 T cell receptor beta chains originate from one sample sequenced in a study of blood T cell repertoires in COVID-19. Libraries were prepared by immunoSEQ multiplex PCR; TCRdb keeps only in-frame clonotypes and omits some of them. This table holds more than 150,000 clones, approximately 84% found once. Sequenced input: peripheral blood. Receptors were obtained from a man aged 18 to 35 with active or convalescent COVID-19.

The chain is built from TRBV6-4 and TRBJ1-1; 7 bases match TRBD1. The ends lost 6 bases at V and 4 bases at J; junction bases unmatched: 8. The germline V gene encodes CDR1 MRHNA and CDR2 SNTAGT. CDR3 size: 14 residues. The chain's CDR3 is CASSRGGAGTEAFF. In DNA, the CDR3 is TGTGCCAGCAGCCGAGGGGGCGCGGGCACTGAAGCTTTCTTT.

The chain recombines TRBV7-6 with TRBJ2-7; D is unresolved. This CDR3 has 14 residues. Germline V lookup: CDR1 SGHVS, CDR2 FNYEAQ. Trimming left V 1 base short and J 0 bases short, with 7 bases between. The CDR3, as DNA: TGTGCCAGCAGCTTAGGACTCGGCTCCTACGAGCAGTACTTC. The encoded protein is CASSLGLGSYEQYF.

Written as DNA, the CDR3 is TGTGCCATCAGTGAGTCGGCCGGGGGGAATTACAATGAGCAGTTCTTC. It yields the protein CAISESAGGNYNEQFF. This chain links TRBV10-3 with TRBJ2-1, with 7 bases aligning to TRBD2. The germline CDR1 and CDR2 sequences are ENHRY and SYGVKD. The trim removed 0 bases at V and 4 bases at J, leaving 6 bases unmatched. CDR3 length: 16 amino acids.

This chain uses TRBV6-5 with TRBJ2-1; the match to TRBD1 covers 12 bases. J lost 7 bases, V lost 5 bases, and 3 bases had no gene match. The germline CDR1 and CDR2 sequences are MNHEY and SVGAGI. CDR3 size: 14 residues. CDR3 sequence (DNA): TGTGCCAGCAGTAGGGACAGGGGGCCAAATGAGCAGTTCTTC. Its protein is CASSRDRGPNEQFF.

The CDR3 DNA sequence: TGTGCCAGCAGCCACGGGACAGCTAGCACAGATACGCAGTATTTT. Its protein product is CASSHGTASTDTQYF. This rearrangement joins TRBV6-5 to TRBJ2-3; the match to TRBD1 covers 7 bases. CDR1 is MNHEY and CDR2 is SVGAGI in the germline V gene. V gave up 6 bases and J gave up 0 bases; unmatched junction bases: 6. This CDR3 comprises 15 residues.

The V call is TRBV7-8, the J call TRBJ1-6; the D gene is possibly TRBD1 (6 bases). There are 15 residues in the CDR3. The V end lost 5 bases, the J end lost 8 bases, and 16 bases lay between the germline ends. Germline V gives CDR1 SGHVS, CDR2 FQNEAQ. The CDR3 sequence is CASSPGQLGYSPLHF. DNA of the CDR3: TGTGCCAGCAGCCCCGGACAGTTAGGTTATTCACCCCTCCACTTT.

The chain carries TRBV9 and TRBJ1-4; D is unclear. CDR3 size: 14 residues. The V end lost 2 bases, the J end lost 8 bases, and 13 bases lay between the germline ends. Looked up from germline, CDR1 is SGDLS and CDR2 is YYNGEE. Here the CDR3 reads CASSVSPNREKLFF. The CDR3 region has the DNA TGTGCCAGCAGCGTTTCCCCCAATCGGGAAAAACTGTTTTTT.

CDR3 loop: CASSAGRFEKLFF. In nucleotides, the CDR3 is TGTGCCAGTAGTGCGGGACGTTTTGAAAAACTGTTTTTT. This chain uses TRBV19 with TRBJ1-4, with D possibly matching TRBD1 (5 bases). Germline V gene lookup returns CDR1 LNHDA and CDR2 SQIVND (reference sequence). This CDR3 region has 13 residues. Trimming shortened V by 5 bases and J by 7 bases, and 11 bases separated the two germline ends.

V usage is TRBV11-2 and J usage is TRBJ2-7, with 13 bases fitting TRBD2. Trimming cost V 5 bases and J 7 bases; bases outside gene matches: 11. CDR3 length: 16 residues. Germline values: CDR1 SGHAT, CDR2 FQNNGV. CDR3 nucleotides: TGTGCCAGCAGCCCCCCGCGACTAGCGGGAGGTGTGGAGCAGTACTTC. Translated: CASSPPRLAGGVEQYF.

As concerns this clone: Other DNA sequences in this sample translate to the same CDR3. The rearrangement joins TRBV2 to TRBJ1-3; 7 bases align to TRBD1. The trim removed 5 bases at V and 0 bases at J, leaving 4 bases unmatched. The CDR3 consists of 15 residues. The V gene's germline CDR1 is SNHLY and CDR2 FYNNEI. The CDR3 region has the DNA TGTGCCAGCAGTAAACAGGGGCTCTCTGGAAACACCATATATTTT. This codes for CASSKQGLSGNTIYF.

The chain links TRBV2 to TRBJ1-1; D might be TRBD1 (5 bases). V was shortened by 7 bases and J by 0 bases, with 12 bases between the two germline ends. Germline assignment: CDR1 SNHLY and CDR2 FYNNEI. The CDR3 extends over 14 amino acids. The CDR3 region is CASTRTLMNTEAFF. The DNA for the CDR3 is TGTGCCAGCACCAGGACACTCATGAACACTGAAGCTTTCTTT.

This chain uses TRBV6-6 with TRBJ1-6; D call uncertain. The CDR3 runs 14 residues. The germline CDR1 and CDR2 sequences are MNHNY and SVGAGI (reference sequence). Trimming took 8 bases from V and 2 from J, leaving 10 bases between them. The CDR3 DNA follows: TGTGCCAGCCAGAGACTCCCCTATAATTCACCCCTCCACTTT. It yields the protein CASQRLPYNSPLHF.

The genes are TRBV5-1 and TRBJ1-1; 10 nucleotides agree with TRBD1. Looked up from germline, CDR1 is SGHRS and CDR2 is YFSETQ. This CDR3 has 14 amino acids. Trimming removed 2 bases from V and 4 bases from J; junction bases left unmatched: 2. CDR3 DNA sequence: TGCGCCAGCAGCTTCCGGGACAGGGGCACTGAAGCTTTCTTT. Its protein product is CASSFRDRGTEAFF.

This clone came up a few times. The chain is built from TRBV7-9 and TRBJ2-7, with D possibly TRBD2 on 6 matching bases. The CDR3 loop spans 15 amino acids. Germline values: CDR1 SEHNR, CDR2 FQNEAQ (reference sequence). Between the trimmed V and J ends, which lost 1 base and 5 bases, there was a span of 15 bases. CDR3 sequence: CASSLVSGVGNEQYF. The CDR3 nucleotides are TGTGCCAGCAGCTTAGTTTCGGGGGTCGGAAACGAGCAGTACTTC.

The CDR3 DNA reads TGTGCCAGCAGCCCTTGGCCCCAGGTTTCACCCCTCCACTTT. The encoded protein is CASSPWPQVSPLHF. The chain carries TRBV28 and TRBJ1-6; D gene ambiguous. Trimming pared 6 bases from V and 9 bases from J, leaving 15 bases between. Looked up from germline, CDR1 is MDHEN and CDR2 is SYDVKM. The CDR3 extends over 14 amino acids.

This rearrangement joins TRBV6-5 to TRBJ2-1, with a possible D match to TRBD2 (6 bases). Germline assignment: CDR1 MNHEY and CDR2 SVGAGI. CDR3 size: 16 residues. Trimming left V 2 bases short and J 2 bases short, with 13 bases between. The CDR3 sequence is CASSYKGTSPYNEQFF. CDR3 DNA: TGTGCCAGCAGTTACAAGGGCACTAGCCCCTACAATGAGCAGTTCTTC.

This chain connects TRBV11-3 to TRBJ2-2, with 7 bases lining up with TRBD2. Germline-derived CDR1 and CDR2 are SGHNT and YENEEA. The length of the CDR3 is 16 residues. Germline trimming cut 0 bases from V and 4 bases from J; bases unmatched to any gene: 5. The CDR3 coding sequence is TGTGCCAGCAGCTTAGATGCGGGGGTCAGCACCGGGGAGCTGTTTTTT. This sequence encodes CASSLDAGVSTGELFF.

The V call is TRBV11-2, the J call TRBJ2-3, with 9 nucleotides matching TRBD2. Germline CDR1 is SGHAT and CDR2 is FQNNGV. The ends lost 4 bases at V and 6 bases at J; junction bases unmatched: 11. This CDR3 is built from 16 residues. CDR3 DNA: TGTGCCAGCAGCTCTCGGGAGCGGGGGGCCCGGGATACGCAGTATTTT. It specifies CASSSRERGARDTQYF.

The V gene is TRBV14, the J gene TRBJ2-7; 7 positions agree with TRBD1. J lost 2 bases, V lost 5 bases, and 6 bases had no gene match. This CDR3 has 14 amino acids. The germline gives CDR1 SGHDN, CDR2 FVKESK. The CDR3 DNA sequence: TGTGCCAGCAGCACTTGGGACAGACCCTACGAGCAGTACTTC. Encoded protein: CASSTWDRPYEQYF.

This clone has just one count. V is TRBV6-5 and J is TRBJ1-1; D unclear. The germline gives CDR1 MNHEY, CDR2 SVGAGI. The CDR3 contains 13 residues. Between the trimmed V and J ends, which lost 2 bases and 6 bases, there was a span of 10 bases. The CDR3 region has the DNA TGTGCCAGCAGTTACGGAGATGTCGCTGAAGCTTTCTTT. Translating it yields CASSYGDVAEAFF.

The rearrangement uses TRBV11-3 and TRBJ2-2, with D possibly TRBD1 on 5 matching bases. This CDR3 comprises 15 residues. Trimming took off 5 bases at V and 1 base at J, with 11 bases between the two ends. The germline V gene has CDR1 SGHNT and CDR2 YENEEA. CDR3 coding DNA: TGTGCCAGCAGCCCGCATGGACAGAACACCGGGGAGCTGTTTTTT. It translates to CASSPHGQNTGELFF.

The rearrangement links TRBV19 to TRBJ1-1; D call uncertain. The CDR3 sequence is 15 residues long. The germline CDR1 and CDR2 sequences are LNHDA and SQIVND (reference sequence). Trimming stripped 6 bases from V and 4 bases from J, with 18 bases between. The CDR3 here is CASSASEGVSTEAFF. CDR3 DNA: TGTGCCAGTAGCGCCTCTGAGGGCGTCAGCACTGAAGCTTTCTTT.

This clone occurred a few times. The rearrangement uses TRBV7-6 and TRBJ1-2; TRBD1 matches 10 bases. The CDR3 has 16 residues. CDR1 is SGHVS and CDR2 is FNYEAQ in the germline V gene. V shed 0 bases, J shed 3 bases, and the junction held 4 bases outside the gene matches. The CDR3 coding sequence is TGTGCCAGCAGCTTAGCCCCGGGACAGGGGTACTATGGCTACACCTTC. It specifies CASSLAPGQGYYGYTF.

The chain employs TRBV21-1 and TRBJ2-3; TRBD2, the table's D call, was not compared with the DNA. TRBV21-1 is deemed a pseudogene. This CDR3 spans 14 amino acids. The CDR3 loop reads CASSPRDYTDTQYF. In DNA form, the CDR3 reads TGTGCCAGCAGCCCCCGGGACTACACAGATACGCAGTATTTT.

The sample holds a few counts of this clone. V gene TRBV27 combines with J gene TRBJ2-5, with a weak D call TRBD2 (6 bases). There are 16 residues in the CDR3. V was clipped by 3 bases and J by 3 bases, with 17 bases between them. CDR1 and CDR2 (germline): MNHEY, SMNVEV (reference sequence). As DNA, the CDR3 is TGTGCCAGCAGTTTGGGCCTAGGCCGGGGGAAAGAGACCCAGTACTTC. This encodes CASSLGLGRGKETQYF.

V and J are TRBV5-1 and TRBJ2-2; TRBD1 matches at 9 bases. The CDR3 sequence is 17 residues long. J was trimmed by 7 bases and V by 2 bases; bases with no gene match: 12. The germline gives CDR1 SGHRS, CDR2 YFSETQ. Written as DNA, the CDR3 is TGCGCCAGCAGCTTTTTGAAAACAGGGGGCTCGGGCGGGGAGCTGTTTTTT. Protein product: CASSFLKTGGSGGELFF.

The chain links TRBV28 to TRBJ1-3; D not resolved. Trimming shortened V by 1 base and J by 0 bases, and 10 bases separated the two germline ends. The germline gives CDR1 MDHEN, CDR2 SYDVKM. This CDR3 is 16 amino acids long. CDR3 in DNA: TGTGCCAGCAGTTTATATGGGCAGAGCTCTGGAAACACCATATATTTT. It yields the protein CASSLYGQSSGNTIYF.

V is TRBV7-2 and J is TRBJ2-7; a possible D gene is TRBD2 (6 bases). With 0 bases removed from V and 4 bases from J, the gap between germline ends came to 13 bases. This CDR3 comprises 15 residues. CDR1 is SGHTA and CDR2 is FQGNSA in the germline V gene. CDR3 coding DNA: TGTGCCAGCAGCTTAGCGGGGGATGCGGGATACGAGCAGTACTTC. This gives the protein CASSLAGDAGYEQYF.

The chain links TRBV5-5 to TRBJ1-5; possible D gene TRBD1, 5 bases. Germline CDR1 reads SGHKS; CDR2 reads YYEKEE (reference sequence). Trimming pared 2 bases from V and 6 bases from J, leaving 21 bases between. The CDR3 is 17 residues long. The CDR3 sequence is CASSLSPSGVWGQPQHF. The DNA for the CDR3 is TGTGCCAGCAGCTTAAGTCCCTCGGGGGTTTGGGGTCAGCCCCAGCATTTT. The full variable domain, in which reference TRBV5-5 and TRBJ1-5 provide the parts outside the CDR3, is DAGVTQSPTHLIKTRGQQVTLRCSPISGHKSVSWYQQVLGQGPQFIFQYYEKEERGRGNFPDRFSARQFPNYSSELNVNALLLGDSALYLCASSLSPSGVWGQPQHFGDGTRLSIL.